This T cell receptor (beta chain) originates from a study of cytomegalovirus exposure and HLA in healthy donors. Comment on this clone: Antigen unknown.

CDR3 size: 15 residues. Germline V lookup: CDR1 SGHRS, CDR2 YFSETQ. The junction had 6 bases not matched to a gene; V was cut back by 1 base and J by 5 bases. Notes on the study in general: Further analysis, carried out later, found HLA-associated TCR beta chains more clonally expanded than equally common other chains. It was taken for granted in presence/absence analyses that sequencing depth across donors was roughly uniform. Among TCR beta chains, those listed as cytomegalovirus-associated numbered roughly 150. The dataset shows that most TCR sequences were rare, while some public TCRs occurred in many donors.

It was with 60 Vbeta and 13 Jbeta primers that the PCR ran. Measured with immunoSEQ multiplex PCR; TCRdb has only the in-frame clones, and not every one. Of around 110,000 clones detected, 82% appear once; the ten largest clones hold approximately 2.5%. The chain couples TRBV5-1 to TRBJ2-3, with TRBD2 matching 8 bases. The clonotype originates from a man in his thirties or forties in good health and CMV-seropositive. The material sequenced was PBMCs. The CDR3 DNA follows: TGCGCCAGCAGCTTGTACGGGGGGGCTGGAGATACGCAGTATTTT. Translating it yields CASSLYGGAGDTQYF.